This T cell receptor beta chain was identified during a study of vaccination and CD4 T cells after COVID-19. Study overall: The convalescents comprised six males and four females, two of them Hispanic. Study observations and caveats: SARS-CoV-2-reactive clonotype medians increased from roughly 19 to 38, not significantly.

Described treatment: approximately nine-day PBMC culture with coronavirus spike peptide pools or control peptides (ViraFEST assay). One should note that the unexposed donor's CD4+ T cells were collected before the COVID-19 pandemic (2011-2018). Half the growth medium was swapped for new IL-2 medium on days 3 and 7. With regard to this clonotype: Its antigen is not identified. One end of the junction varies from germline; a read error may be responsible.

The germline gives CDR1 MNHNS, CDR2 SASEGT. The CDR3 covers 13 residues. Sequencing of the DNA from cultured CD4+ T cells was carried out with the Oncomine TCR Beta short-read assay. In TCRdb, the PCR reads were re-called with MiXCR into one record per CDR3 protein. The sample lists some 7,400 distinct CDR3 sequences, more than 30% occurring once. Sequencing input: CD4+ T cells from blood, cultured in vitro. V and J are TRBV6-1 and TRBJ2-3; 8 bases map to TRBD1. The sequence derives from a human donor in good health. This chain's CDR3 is CVSKRQGWDTQYF. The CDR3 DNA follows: TGTGTCAGCAAACGACAGGGGTGGGATACGCAGTATTTT.